The 9 T cell receptor beta chains reported below all come from one sample, sequenced in a study of early T cells in non-severe SARS-CoV-2 infection. TCRdb re-analysed the 5' RACE reads in MiXCR, keeping a single row per CDR3 protein. This sample yields around 46,000 distinct CDR3 sequences, of which 4.5% to 7% are seen a single time; 4.5% belongs to the top ten. Sequencing input: whole blood. These TCRs come from an adult who was a healthcare worker with PCR-confirmed SARS-CoV-2 infection or an uninfected control (not recorded which).

V and J are TRBV6-2 or TRBV6-3 and TRBJ2-3, with D unresolved. Trimming took off 6 bases at V and 5 bases at J, with 6 bases between the two ends. Germline CDR1 MNHEY, CDR2 SVGEGT. The CDR3 spans 11 residues. The CDR3, as DNA: TGTGCCAGCAGACGACTAGATACGCAGTATTTT. It specifies CASRRLDTQYF.

This clonotype was recorded a few times. V gene TRBV19 combines with J gene TRBJ2-1; D is possibly TRBD2 (6 bases). The CDR3 sequence is 16 residues long. V was cut by 8 bases and J by 5 bases, with 22 bases left in between. Germline CDR1 reads LNHDA; CDR2 reads SQIVND (reference sequence). The CDR3 spells CASHQPGRGRNNEQFF. The CDR3, as DNA: TGTGCCAGTCACCAGCCGGGACGGGGGAGGAACAATGAGCAGTTCTTC.

This clonotype was detected many times. This chain uses TRBV6-2 or TRBV6-3 with TRBJ2-4; 8 bases map to TRBD1. The CDR3 runs to 12 residues. CDR1 and CDR2 (germline): MNHEY, SVGEGT. Trimming removed 2 bases from V and 15 bases from J; junction bases left unmatched: 6. The CDR3 nucleotides are TGTGCCAGCAGTTACGACAGGGGCCGCCTGTACTTC. Amino acid sequence: CASSYDRGRLYF.

This clonotype was found many times. DNA for the CDR3: TGTGCCTGGAGTTACAGCGGGAGGGCCTACGAGCAGTACTTC. Amino acid sequence: CAWSYSGRAYEQYF. The chain combines TRBV30 with TRBJ2-7, with TRBD2 identical over 10 bases. Germline CDR1 GTSNPN, CDR2 SVGIG (reference sequence). Unmatched junction bases numbered 3, after V lost 2 bases and J lost 2 bases. This CDR3 comprises 14 residues.

The chain joins TRBV11-3 to TRBJ2-3; D not certain. V was cut by 5 bases and J by 3 bases, with 15 bases left in between. Germline CDR1 reads SGHNT; CDR2 reads YENEEA. The CDR3 totals 15 residues. The CDR3 here is CASSPGGLSTDTQYF. Here the CDR3 DNA reads TGTGCCAGCAGCCCGGGTGGCCTCTCGACAGATACGCAGTATTTT.

In regard to this clonotype: This may stem from a read error, because a much larger clone lies one nucleotide away. The chain joins TRBV25-1 to TRBJ2-2, with D possibly being TRBD2 (5 bases). The CDR3 is made up of 15 amino acids. Germline V gene sequence: CDR1 MGHDK, CDR2 SYGVNS. The CDR3 loop reads CASSEPGVFAGEPFF. The CDR3, as DNA: TGTGCCAGCAGTGAACCGGGCGTCTTTGCCGGGGAGCCGTTTTTT. The complete variable domain, with remaining parts taken from reference TRBV25-1 and TRBJ2-2, reads EADIYQTPRYLVIGTGKKITLECSQTMGHDKMYWYQQDPGMELHLIHYSYGVNSTEKGDLSSESTVSRIRTEHFPLTLESARPSHTSQYLCASSEPGVFAGEPFFGEGSRLTVL.

This clonotype was observed at least ten times. J is TRBJ2-5 and V is TRBV6-1, with D unclear. Germline V gene data show CDR1 as MNHNS and CDR2 as SASEGT. This CDR3 comprises 16 residues. With 1 base removed from V and 1 base from J, the gap between germline ends came to 13 bases. CDR3 protein: CASSEVGTPGQETQYF. The CDR3 DNA reads TGTGCCAGCAGTGAAGTTGGCACCCCCGGCCAAGAGACCCAGTACTTC.

This clonotype appeared many times. The chain couples TRBV6-5 to TRBJ1-3, with a possible D match to TRBD1 (6 bases). The V gene's germline CDR1 is MNHEY and CDR2 SVGAGI. The CDR3 spans 15 residues. Trimming took 7 bases from V and 0 from J, leaving 13 bases between them. CDR3 loop: CASIATGGSGNTIYF. As DNA, the CDR3 is TGTGCCAGCATTGCGACAGGCGGCTCTGGAAACACCATATATTTT.

This clonotype was found many times. The CDR3 coding sequence is TGTGCCAGCAGACCCGGCCGCACCAGCAATTCACCCCTCCACTTT. Translating gives CASRPGRTSNSPLHF. This chain uses TRBV6-2 or TRBV6-3 with TRBJ1-6; D is ambiguous. Trimming took 6 bases from V and 7 from J, leaving 16 bases between them. There are 15 residues in the CDR3. Looked up from germline, CDR1 is MNHEY and CDR2 is SVGEGT.